The source of this TCR beta chain is a study of cytomegalovirus exposure and HLA in healthy donors. After removal of 5 bases from V and 7 bases from J, the junction contained 7 bases not matched to a gene. The germline V gene has CDR1 MNHEY and CDR2 SMNVEV (reference sequence). This CDR3 is built from 14 residues. As for this clone: No antigen is known for it.

Study observations and caveats: Earlier analysis looked at TCR beta V segments, and most were productive about 90% or about 30% of the time.

60 Vbeta and 13 Jbeta primers were used in PCR. Clones were sequenced by immunoSEQ multiplex PCR, and TCRdb holds only the in-frame ones, with some missing. The sample contains about 130,000 clones, roughly 75% of which appear only once. This TCR was sampled from a young man in good health. The chain couples TRBV27 to TRBJ2-1; 8 bases match TRBD1. The sequencing input was PBMCs. CDR3 DNA: TGTGCCAGCAGTACCAGGGGGCTATCGAATGAGCAGTTCTTC. Translation gives CASSTRGLSNEQFF.